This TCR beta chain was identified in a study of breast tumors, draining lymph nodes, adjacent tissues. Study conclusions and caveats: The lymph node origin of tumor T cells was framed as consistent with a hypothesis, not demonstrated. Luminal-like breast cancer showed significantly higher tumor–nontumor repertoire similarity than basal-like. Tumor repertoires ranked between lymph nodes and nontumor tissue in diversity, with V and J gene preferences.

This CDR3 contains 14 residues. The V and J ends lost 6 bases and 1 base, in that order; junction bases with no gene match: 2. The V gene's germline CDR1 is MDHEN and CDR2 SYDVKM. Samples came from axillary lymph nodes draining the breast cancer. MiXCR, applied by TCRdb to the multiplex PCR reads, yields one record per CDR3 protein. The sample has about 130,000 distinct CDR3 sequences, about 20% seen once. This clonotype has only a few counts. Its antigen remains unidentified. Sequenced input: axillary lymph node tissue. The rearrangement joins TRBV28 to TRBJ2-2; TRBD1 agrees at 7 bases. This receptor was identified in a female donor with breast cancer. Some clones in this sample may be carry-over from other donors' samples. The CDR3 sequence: CASRGTENTGELFF. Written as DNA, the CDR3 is TGTGCCAGCAGGGGGACAGAGAACACCGGGGAGCTGTTTTTT.